Presented here are 27 T cell receptor beta chains from one specimen sequenced in a study of identical twins. Each CDR3 protein is one row after TCRdb ran MiXCR on the 5' RACE reads. The sample has 1.5 million or so distinct CDR3 sequences; more than 30% are singletons. Sequencing used cord blood. These receptors were obtained from a newborn girl in good health.

The J gene is TRBJ2-7, the V gene TRBV5-1; possible D gene TRBD2, 6 bases. The germline V gene encodes CDR1 SGHRS and CDR2 YFSETQ. V was pared by 3 bases and J by 1 base, with 11 bases between. The CDR3 extends over 14 amino acids. The CDR3 region has the DNA TGCGCCAGCAGCTGGGGGGACGGATCCTACGAGCAGTACTTC. The encoded protein is CASSWGDGSYEQYF.

J is TRBJ2-3 and V is TRBV3-1; D not certain. The germline V and J ends were trimmed by 0 bases and 1 base, with 11 bases remaining between them. Germline lookup yields CDR1 LGHDT and CDR2 YNNKEL (reference sequence). The CDR3 has 16 residues. The CDR3 region is CASSQDRVIRTDTQYF. The CDR3 nucleotides read TGTGCCAGCAGCCAAGATAGGGTCATCCGCACAGATACGCAGTATTTT.

The CDR3 here is CATSDAPGGEQYF. The CDR3 DNA follows: TGTGCCACCAGTGATGCCCCCGGGGGCGAGCAGTACTTC. The chain uses TRBV24-1 and TRBJ2-7, with D possibly TRBD2 on 6 matching bases. CDR1 KGHDR and CDR2 SFDVKD come from the germline V gene. The CDR3 is 13 amino acids. Trimming stripped 3 bases from V and 6 bases from J, with 11 bases between.

The J gene is TRBJ1-2, the V gene TRBV7-9; a possible D gene is TRBD1 (6 bases). This CDR3 is 16 amino acids long. The V gene lost 3 bases and the J gene lost 3 bases, with 17 bases spanning the gap. Looked up from germline, CDR1 is SEHNR and CDR2 is FQNEAQ (reference sequence). CDR3 bases: TGTGCCAGCAGCTTGACGGGGGGCGAGGGGTACTATGGCTACACCTTC. Protein sequence: CASSLTGGEGYYGYTF.

The chain combines TRBV2 with TRBJ2-5; D is uncertain. The CDR3 is 13 residues long. Trimming cost V 6 bases and J 3 bases, with 11 bases left between them. Per the germline V gene, CDR1 is SNHLY and CDR2 is FYNNEI. The CDR3 here is CASSRLLEETQYF. CDR3 DNA: TGTGCCAGCAGCAGGCTACTTGAAGAGACCCAGTACTTC.

The rearrangement links TRBV20-1 to TRBJ1-6; D remains ambiguous. This CDR3 is 15 amino acids long. Germline V gene data show CDR1 as DFQATT and CDR2 as SNEGSKA (reference sequence). V was pared by 1 base and J by 2 bases, with 9 bases between. DNA for the CDR3: TGCAGTGCTAGAGGGGCTCTTACCTATAATTCACCCCTCCACTTT. This encodes CSARGALTYNSPLHF.

This clonotype was observed a few times. The chain carries TRBV4-1 and TRBJ2-3, with 9 nucleotides matching TRBD2. V shed 4 bases and J 2 bases; nucleotides not matched to a gene: 7. In germline, CDR1 is MGHRA, CDR2 YSYEKL. This CDR3 is 16 amino acids long. This chain's CDR3 is CASSLRLAEITDTQYF. The CDR3 bases are TGCGCCAGCAGCCTTCGACTAGCGGAGATCACAGATACGCAGTATTTT.

This chain joins TRBV20-1 and TRBJ2-1; D remains unclear. The CDR3 length is 11 residues. The ends were cut back, 8 bases at V and 14 bases at J, with 19 bases in the middle. Germline CDR1 and CDR2: DFQATT and SNEGSKA (reference sequence). CDR3 residues: CSIPRVPEEFF. CDR3 nucleotide sequence: TGCAGTATTCCCCGGGTCCCCGAGGAGTTCTTC.

This clonotype was picked up many times. J is TRBJ2-1 and V is TRBV12-3 or TRBV12-4; perhaps TRBD2 as D (5 bases). The V end was cut by 1 base, the J end by 2 bases, with 9 bases between. The CDR3 extends over 15 amino acids. The CDR3 spells CASSLGTWPYNEQFF. The DNA of the CDR3 is TGTGCCAGCAGTTTAGGGACTTGGCCCTACAATGAGCAGTTCTTC.

The V gene is TRBV12-3 or TRBV12-4, the J gene TRBJ1-1; tentatively, D is TRBD1 (6 bases). The V end was cut by 2 bases, the J end by 4 bases, with 8 bases between. The CDR3 extends over 13 amino acids. CDR3 sequence: CASSLWTVTEAFF. The CDR3 DNA follows: TGTGCCAGCAGTTTATGGACAGTCACTGAAGCTTTCTTT.

The J gene is TRBJ2-7, the V gene TRBV20-1; D could derive from TRBD1 or TRBD2 (7 bases each). Germline loops: CDR1 DFQATT, CDR2 SNEGSKA (reference sequence). The CDR3 loop spans 15 amino acids. As DNA, the CDR3 is TGCAGGGTGGGCAGGGGGGGATCTATCTCCTACGAGCAGTACTTC. Its protein is CRVGRGGSISYEQYF.

This sequence joins TRBV28 and TRBJ1-6; 10 bases agree with TRBD1. Germline CDR1 reads MDHEN; CDR2 reads SYDVKM. This CDR3 is built from 16 residues. The V gene end was trimmed by 5 bases and the J gene end by 8 bases; junction bases not matched to a gene: 9. CDR3 sequence: CASSLAPGQGYSPLHF. The CDR3 DNA is TGTGCCAGCAGTCTCGCCCCGGGACAGGGGTATTCACCCCTCCACTTT. Supplemented by reference TRBV28 and TRBJ1-6, the full variable domain reads DVKVTQSSRYLVKRTGEKVFLECVQDMDHENMFWYRQDPGLGLRLIYFSYDVKMKEKGDIPEGYSVSREKKERFSLILESASTNQTSMYLCASSLAPGQGYSPLHFGNGTRLTVT.

The chain joins TRBV20-1 to TRBJ2-1, with 14 nucleotides matching TRBD2. V dropped 6 bases and J dropped 6; count of bases not matched to a gene: 4. The V gene's germline CDR1 is DFQATT and CDR2 SNEGSKA (reference sequence). CDR3 size: 14 residues. CDR3 DNA sequence: TGCAGTGCCCTGGGACTAGCGGGAGCCAATGAGCAGTTCTTC. This codes for CSALGLAGANEQFF.

This clonotype has a handful of counts. The chain has TRBV20-1 and TRBJ2-1, with 11 bases aligning to TRBD2. After removal of 3 bases from V and 4 bases from J, the junction contained 8 bases not matched to a gene. Germline CDR1 and CDR2: DFQATT and SNEGSKA (reference sequence). This CDR3 contains 16 residues. The CDR3 protein is CSASSPGLAVYNEQFF. The CDR3 DNA sequence: TGCAGTGCTAGTTCTCCGGGACTAGCGGTGTACAATGAGCAGTTCTTC.

The gene calls are TRBV18 and TRBJ1-2; unclear D gene. This CDR3 region has 15 residues. The V gene's germline CDR1 is KGHSH and CDR2 LQKENI. Trimming took 0 bases from V and 4 from J, leaving 12 bases between them. CDR3 in amino acids: CASSPPGDNCYGYTF. The CDR3 nucleotides are TGTGCCAGCTCACCACCCGGCGACAATTGCTATGGCTACACCTTC.

In this sample, this clonotype turned up many times. CDR3 DNA sequence: TGCAGTGCTCTCAGGGGTTACGAGCAGTACTTC. It is translated as CSALRGYEQYF. This chain links TRBV20-1 with TRBJ2-7, with D perhaps TRBD1 (6 bases). This CDR3 contains 11 residues. CDR1 DFQATT and CDR2 SNEGSKA come from the germline V gene (reference sequence). V lost 5 bases to trimming and J lost 4 bases, with 9 bases between them.

This clonotype was observed a handful of times. The rearrangement uses TRBV20-1 and TRBJ1-5; D gene unclear. Germline CDR1 DFQATT, CDR2 SNEGSKA (reference sequence). This CDR3 contains 13 residues. The V end lost 3 bases, the J end lost 2 bases, and 8 bases lay between the germline ends. The CDR3 sequence is CSASRRGNQPQHF. CDR3 bases: TGCAGTGCTAGTAGAAGGGGCAATCAGCCCCAGCATTTT.

The sample holds a few counts of this clonotype. The chain employs TRBV29-1 and TRBJ2-1; possibly TRBD2 for D (6 bases). The CDR3 runs 15 residues. V was cut by 4 bases and J by 0 bases, with 13 bases left in between. Germline CDR1 reads SQVTM; CDR2 reads ANQGSEA. The CDR3 nucleotides read TGCAGCGTTGGAGGGGCGGGAAGCTCCTACAATGAGCAGTTCTTC. It is translated as CSVGGAGSSYNEQFF.

The J gene is TRBJ1-3, the V gene TRBV12-3 or TRBV12-4, with D possibly matching TRBD1 (5 bases). This CDR3 has 16 residues. V was cut by 7 bases and J by 0 bases, with 16 bases left in between. The CDR3 loop reads CASTGGGVPSGNTIYF. CDR3 in DNA: TGTGCCAGCACCGGGGGAGGGGTCCCCTCTGGAAACACCATATATTTT.

The V and J genes are TRBV20-1 and TRBJ2-4, with TRBD1 as a possible D gene (6 bases). Between the trimmed V and J ends, which lost 6 bases and 3 bases, there was a span of 15 bases. The CDR3 is made up of 14 amino acids. CDR1 and CDR2 (germline): DFQATT, SNEGSKA (reference sequence). CDR3 amino acids: CSAAPLQGKNIQYF. CDR3 DNA sequence: TGCAGTGCCGCCCCATTACAGGGCAAAAACATTCAGTACTTC.

This clonotype was detected many times. V usage is TRBV10-3 and J usage is TRBJ2-7, with D maybe TRBD2 (5 bases). From germline, CDR1 is ENHRY and CDR2 SYGVKD. Trimming removed 9 bases from V and 7 bases from J, with 13 bases in between. CDR3 length: 11 residues. The CDR3 sequence is CAMDSFREQYF. CDR3 nucleotide sequence: TGTGCCATGGACTCCTTTCGAGAGCAGTACTTC.

This clonotype turned up a few times. The chain has TRBV20-1 and TRBJ2-7, with 7 nucleotides matching TRBD2. V shed 5 bases, J shed 2 bases, and the junction held 9 bases outside the gene matches. Looked up from germline, CDR1 is DFQATT and CDR2 is SNEGSKA (reference sequence). The CDR3 has 14 residues. CDR3 protein: CSAGPSGEAYEQYF. Written as DNA, the CDR3 is TGCAGTGCTGGACCAAGCGGGGAAGCCTACGAGCAGTACTTC.

This clonotype was recorded a few times. The rearrangement uses TRBV10-3 and TRBJ2-1, with 9 bases aligning to TRBD2. Germline CDR1 is ENHRY and CDR2 is SYGVKD. Losses at the gene ends were 8 bases for V and 2 bases for J; bases not matched to a gene: 4. The CDR3 loop spans 14 amino acids. The DNA for the CDR3 is TGTGCCATCTTGGGACTAGCCCCCTACAATGAGCAGTTCTTC. Protein sequence: CAILGLAPYNEQFF.

This clonotype has a handful of counts. The chain couples TRBV7-2 to TRBJ2-1; no clear D gene. The CDR3 loop spans 12 amino acids. V was pared by 3 bases and J by 9 bases, with 9 bases between. Germline CDR1 is SGHTA and CDR2 is FQGNSA. CDR3 DNA sequence: TGTGCCAGCAGCTTCCGTTGGAGTGAGCAGTTCTTC. This translates into CASSFRWSEQFF.

Points on this clonotype: One end of the junction is discordant with germline, which a read error may explain. The chain uses TRBV7-7 and TRBJ2-1; perhaps D is TRBD1 or TRBD2 (5 bases each). Germline V gene data show CDR1 as SSHAT and CDR2 as FNYEAQ (reference sequence). The CDR3 is 14 amino acids. CDR3 protein: CASSRDLRVNEQFF. CDR3 DNA: TGTGCTAGCAGCCGGGACCTCAGGGTTAATGAGCAGTTCTTC.

This clonotype was observed a handful of times. This chain connects TRBV20-1 to TRBJ2-1; 11 nucleotides match TRBD2. CDR1 and CDR2 from the germline V gene are DFQATT and SNEGSKA (reference sequence). The CDR3 length is 19 residues. Unmatched junction bases numbered 11, after V lost 1 base and J lost 0 bases. The CDR3 reads CSARVRTSGYRSSYNEQFF. The CDR3 nucleotides read TGCAGTGCTAGAGTTCGGACTAGCGGGTACCGAAGCTCCTACAATGAGCAGTTCTTC.

This clonotype turned up a few times. CDR3 DNA sequence: TGCGCCAGCAGCCAAGATCATACTACTAGCGGCTCCCAAGAGACCCAGTACTTC. This translates into CASSQDHTTSGSQETQYF. The V gene is TRBV4-1, the J gene TRBJ2-5; 8 bases are shared with TRBD2. This CDR3 is built from 18 residues. Germline lookup yields CDR1 MGHRA and CDR2 YSYEKL. V trimming: 0 bases; J trimming: 1 base; junction bases outside the gene matches: 10.